This TCR beta chain derives from a study of blood T cells in healthy people across ages. Trimming at V came to 2 bases and at J to 5 bases, leaving 3 bases not matched to a gene. The CDR3 sequence is 15 residues long. CDR1 and CDR2 from the germline V gene are SGHTA and FQGTGA. In its sample, this clonotype was seen a few times. A second PCR, run for about 7 to 11 cycles, used a sample-barcoded 5' primer plus a J-beta primer mix. Researchers report that a template-switch adaptor with 12 random nucleotides tagged each cDNA molecule. One entry per CDR3 protein results from TCRdb running MiXCR on the 5' RACE reads. Of roughly 1.5 million distinct CDR3 sequences in the sample, 35% to 45% were seen once.

This clonotype originated in a woman aged 18-29 years in good health. Sequencing was performed on blood. V gene TRBV7-3 combines with J gene TRBJ2-1, with 10 bases aligning to TRBD2. The CDR3 spells CASSLGTSVDNEQFF. In nucleotides, the CDR3 is TGTGCCAGCAGCTTAGGGACTAGCGTAGACAATGAGCAGTTCTTC.